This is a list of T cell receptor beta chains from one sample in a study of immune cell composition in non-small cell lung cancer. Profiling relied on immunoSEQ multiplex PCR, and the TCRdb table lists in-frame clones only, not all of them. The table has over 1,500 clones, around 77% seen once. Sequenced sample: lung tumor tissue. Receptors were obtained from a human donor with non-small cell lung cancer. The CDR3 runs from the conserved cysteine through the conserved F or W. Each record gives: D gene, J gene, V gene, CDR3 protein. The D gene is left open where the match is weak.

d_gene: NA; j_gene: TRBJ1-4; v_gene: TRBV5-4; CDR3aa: CASSLGAGNEKLFF
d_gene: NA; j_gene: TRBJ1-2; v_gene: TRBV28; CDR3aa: CASQFSPPAASNYGYTF
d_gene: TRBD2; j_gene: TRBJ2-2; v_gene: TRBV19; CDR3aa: CASRELAGGGNTGELFF
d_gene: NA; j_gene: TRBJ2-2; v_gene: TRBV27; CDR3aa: CASTDTGELFF
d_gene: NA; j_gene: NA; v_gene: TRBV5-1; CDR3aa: CASSLAVGDYHEQYF
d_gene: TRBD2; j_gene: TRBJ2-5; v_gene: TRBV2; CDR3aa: CASSGKRGGGQETQYF
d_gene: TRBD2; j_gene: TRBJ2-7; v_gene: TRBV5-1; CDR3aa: CASSDLLAGVTRSEQYF
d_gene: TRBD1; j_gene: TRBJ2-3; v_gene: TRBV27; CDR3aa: CASSSLDRGGTDTQYF
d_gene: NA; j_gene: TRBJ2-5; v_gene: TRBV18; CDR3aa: CASSPPNSLGETQYF
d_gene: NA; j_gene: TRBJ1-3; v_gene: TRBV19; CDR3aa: CASSIVDSSSGNTIYF
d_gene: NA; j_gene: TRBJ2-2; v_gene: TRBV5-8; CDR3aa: CASSRGQTSNTGELFF
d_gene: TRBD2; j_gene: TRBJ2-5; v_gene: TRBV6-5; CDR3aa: CASSYSSTSGRETQYF
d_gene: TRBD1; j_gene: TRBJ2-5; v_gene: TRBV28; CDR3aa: CASSPPGRGQSWTQYF
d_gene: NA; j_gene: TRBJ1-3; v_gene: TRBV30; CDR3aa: CAWSGGSRNSGNTIYF
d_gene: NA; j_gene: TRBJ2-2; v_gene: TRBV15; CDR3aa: CATSRDKQSGELFF
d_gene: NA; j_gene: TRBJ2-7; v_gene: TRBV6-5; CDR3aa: CASRARGSLYEQYF
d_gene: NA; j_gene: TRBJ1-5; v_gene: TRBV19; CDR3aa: CASSIGMAGGNQPQHF
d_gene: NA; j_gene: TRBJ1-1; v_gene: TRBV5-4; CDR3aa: CASSPAAGGTEAFF
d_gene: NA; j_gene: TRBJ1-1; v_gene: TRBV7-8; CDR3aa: CASSLTGSTSRAFF
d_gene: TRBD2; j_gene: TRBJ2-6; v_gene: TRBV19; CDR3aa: CASSLLGLAGYSGANVLTF
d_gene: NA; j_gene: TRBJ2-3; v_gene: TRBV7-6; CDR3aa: CASSSGRGTDTQYF
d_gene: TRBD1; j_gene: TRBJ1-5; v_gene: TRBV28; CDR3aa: CASSRQGSGNQPQHF
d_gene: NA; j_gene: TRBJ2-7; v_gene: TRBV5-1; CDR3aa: CASSLEGLDANEQYF
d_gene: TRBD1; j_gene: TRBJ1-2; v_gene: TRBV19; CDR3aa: CASSGQGANYGYTF
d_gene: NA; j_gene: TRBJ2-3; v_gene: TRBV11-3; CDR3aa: CASSHRGTDTQYF
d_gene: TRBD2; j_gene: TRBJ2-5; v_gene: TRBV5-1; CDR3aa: CASSRESLAVESQYF
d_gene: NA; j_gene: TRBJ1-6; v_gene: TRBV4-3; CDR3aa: CASSQGGGKYSPLHF
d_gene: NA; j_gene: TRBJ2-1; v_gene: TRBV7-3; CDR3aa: CASSSLSNEQFF
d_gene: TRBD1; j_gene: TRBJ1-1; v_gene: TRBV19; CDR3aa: CASGDRGNTEAFF
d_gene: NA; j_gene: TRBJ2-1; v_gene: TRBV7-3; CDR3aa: CASSPLGGTYNEQFF
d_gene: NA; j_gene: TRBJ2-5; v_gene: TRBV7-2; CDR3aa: CASSLVSGSLGVSQYF
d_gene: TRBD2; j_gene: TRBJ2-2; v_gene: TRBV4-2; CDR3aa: CASSSRLIAGGSNTGELFF
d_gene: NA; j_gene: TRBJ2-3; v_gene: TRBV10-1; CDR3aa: CASSEGGIGTDTQYF
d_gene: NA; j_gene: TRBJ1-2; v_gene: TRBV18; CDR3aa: CASSPAARDGYTF
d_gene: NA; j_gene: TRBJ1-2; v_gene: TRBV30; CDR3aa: CAWSVQGIHGYTF
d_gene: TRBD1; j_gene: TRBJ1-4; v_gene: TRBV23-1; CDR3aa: CASTPGTEEEKLFF
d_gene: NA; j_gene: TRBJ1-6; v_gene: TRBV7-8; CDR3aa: CASSLGGRTYNSPLHF
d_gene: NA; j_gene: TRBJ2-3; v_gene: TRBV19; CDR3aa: CASRSAPRTDTQYF
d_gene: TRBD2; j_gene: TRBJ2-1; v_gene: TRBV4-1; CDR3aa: CASSLEGPTSGRAVGQFF
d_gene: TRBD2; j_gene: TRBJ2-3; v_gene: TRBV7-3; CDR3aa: CASSPTGTSGKTDTQYF
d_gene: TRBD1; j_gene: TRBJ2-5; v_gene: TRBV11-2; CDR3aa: CASSPTGDRGETQYF
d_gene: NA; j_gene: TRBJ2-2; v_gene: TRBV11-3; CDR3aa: CASSLGGSTGELFF
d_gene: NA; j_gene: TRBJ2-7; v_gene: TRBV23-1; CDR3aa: CASPKGAVPYEQYF
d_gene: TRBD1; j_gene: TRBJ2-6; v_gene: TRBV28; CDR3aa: CASRRGQSTGANVLTF